The rows below give T cell receptor beta chains drawn from one sample of a study of blood T cell repertoires in COVID-19. Clones were sequenced by immunoSEQ multiplex PCR, and TCRdb holds only the in-frame ones, with some missing. Of about 230,000 clones detected, approximately 83% appear once; the ten largest clones hold approximately 30%. Sequenced sample: peripheral blood. These receptors all come from a middle-aged man with acute or convalescent COVID-19. The CDR3 runs from the conserved cysteine through the conserved F or W. Each record gives: J gene, V gene, clone size, D gene, CDR3 protein, CDR3 DNA. A D gene is named only where the DNA matches it firmly. Size is omitted from some rows. Given values are once, few, many or a class for expanded clones.

TRBJ2-7 | TRBV7-2 | - | TRBD2 | CASSPRRLAGSYEQYF | TGTGCCAGCAGCCCGAGGCGACTAGCGGGAAGCTACGAGCAGTACTTC
TRBJ1-6 | TRBV20-1 | - | - | CSASKGSPLHF | TGCAGTGCTAGTAAGGGGTCACCCCTCCACTTT
TRBJ2-7 | TRBV6-6 | - | TRBD1 | CASSPGQGVHEQYF | TGTGCCAGCAGCCCGGGACAGGGGGTCCACGAGCAGTACTTC
TRBJ1-1 | TRBV5-6 | - | - | CASSLGPFGTEAFF | TGTGCCAGCAGCTTGGGCCCGTTCGGGACTGAAGCTTTCTTT
TRBJ2-5 | TRBV30 | - | TRBD2 | CAWRGAGGRQETQYF | TGTGCCTGGAGAGGAGCGGGAGGGCGGCAAGAGACCCAGTACTTC
TRBJ1-4 | TRBV30 | - | - | CAWRAGEEGEKLFF | TGTGCCTGGCGTGCGGGCGAGGAGGGCGAAAAACTGTTTTTT
TRBJ2-7 | TRBV19 | - | TRBD2 | CASSNQREGYEQYF | TGTGCCAGTAGCAATCAGCGGGAGGGCTACGAGCAGTACTTC
TRBJ1-1 | TRBV27 | few | TRBD1 | CASSHTGGSEAFF | TGTGCCAGCAGCCACACAGGGGGCAGTGAAGCTTTCTTT
TRBJ1-3 | TRBV5-1 | few | TRBD1 | CASSLALDRGGNTIYF | TGCGCCAGCAGCTTGGCTCTGGACAGGGGTGGAAACACCATATATTTT
TRBJ2-3 | TRBV7-2 | - | - | CASSLGFQGPDTQYF | TGTGCCAGCAGCTTAGGGTTTCAGGGGCCAGATACGCAGTATTTT
TRBJ2-3 | TRBV27 | - | TRBD2 | CASWGLAATDTQYF | TGTGCCAGTTGGGGACTAGCTGCCACAGATACGCAGTATTTT
TRBJ1-2 | TRBV5-1 | - | TRBD1 | CASSQYSGGLIIVGGYTF | TGCGCCAGCAGCCAATACTCAGGGGGTCTAATCATAGTCGGAGGCTACACCTTC
TRBJ1-2 | TRBV5-1 | - | TRBD1 | CASSLSLDRAYGYTF | TGCGCCAGCAGCTTGTCTCTGGACAGGGCCTATGGCTACACCTTC
TRBJ2-3 | TRBV7-2 | - | - | CASSFGSGQSTDTQYF | TGTGCCAGCAGCTTTGGCAGCGGGCAAAGCACAGATACGCAGTATTTT
TRBJ2-7 | TRBV27 | once | TRBD1 | CASSLLDRAYEQYF | TGTGCCAGCAGTTTATTGGACAGGGCCTACGAGCAGTACTTC
TRBJ2-1 | TRBV7-2 | few | TRBD2 | CASSLATSEWDEQFF | TGTGCCAGCAGCTTAGCCACTAGCGAGTGGGATGAGCAGTTCTTC
TRBJ1-2 | TRBV6-2/TRBV6-3 | - | - | CASSRRVDYGYTF | TGTGCCAGCAGCCGCAGGGTGGATTATGGCTACACCTTC
TRBJ1-4 | TRBV6-5 | - | TRBD1 | CASSQQGINEKLFF | TGTGCCAGCAGTCAACAGGGGATTAATGAAAAACTGTTTTTT
TRBJ1-4 | TRBV18 | - | TRBD1 | CASSPRGQGGEKLFF | TGTGCCAGCTCGCCCCGGGGACAGGGAGGTGAAAAACTGTTTTTT
TRBJ2-1 | TRBV7-9 | - | - | CASSLVQGSYNEQFF | TGTGCCAGCAGCTTAGTTCAGGGTTCCTACAATGAGCAGTTCTTC
TRBJ1-2 | TRBV5-1 | - | - | CASSLTEANYGYTF | TGCGCCAGCAGCTTGACAGAAGCTAACTATGGCTACACCTTC
TRBJ1-4 | TRBV5-4 | - | - | CASSLGGEANEKLFF | TGTGCCAGCAGCTTGGGCGGGGAGGCTAATGAAAAACTGTTTTTT
TRBJ1-1 | TRBV19 | - | - | CASSIDTLNTEAFF | TGTGCCAGTAGTATAGACACTTTGAACACTGAAGCTTTCTTT
TRBJ2-3 | TRBV4-3 | - | - | CASSQNRRDTQYF | TGCGCCAGCAGCCAGAACAGGAGAGATACGCAGTATTTT
TRBJ2-1 | TRBV5-1 | - | TRBD1 | CASSLGAGGWNEQFF | TGCGCCAGCAGCTTGGGGGCAGGGGGCTGGAATGAGCAGTTCTTC
TRBJ1-6 | TRBV9 | once | - | CASSADWAGKDSPLHF | TGTGCCAGCAGCGCAGACTGGGCAGGGAAGGATTCACCCCTCCACTTT
TRBJ1-2 | TRBV5-1 | - | TRBD1 | CASSVRDRGDGYTF | TGCGCCAGCAGCGTCCGGGACAGGGGTGATGGCTACACCTTC
TRBJ1-1 | TRBV18 | - | TRBD1 | CASSRIQGALNTEAFF | TGTGCCAGCTCACGAATACAGGGGGCCCTCAACACTGAAGCTTTCTTT
TRBJ1-6 | TRBV12-3/TRBV12-4 | once | - | CASRRQETGPLHF | TGTGCCAGCAGGAGACAGGAAACAGGGCCCCTCCACTTT
TRBJ2-1 | TRBV5-1 | - | - | CASSFWQSYGGEQFF | TGCGCCAGCAGCTTTTGGCAGTCCTACGGCGGTGAGCAGTTCTTC
TRBJ2-5 | TRBV5-4 | - | - | CASSLDSFQAQYF | TGTGCCAGCAGCTTGGACAGTTTTCAAGCCCAGTACTTC
TRBJ2-7 | TRBV6-5 | - | - | CASSYSRTAYEQYF | TGTGCCAGCAGTTACTCGCGGACTGCATACGAGCAGTACTTC
TRBJ2-3 | TRBV11-2 | - | TRBD2 | CASSLAGREANTQYF | TGTGCCAGCAGCTTAGCGGGTCGGGAGGCCAATACGCAGTATTTT
TRBJ2-7 | TRBV3-1/TRBV3-2 | - | TRBD2 | CASSLGRGSYEQYF | TGTGCCAGCAGCCTCGGGAGGGGATCCTACGAGCAGTACTTC
TRBJ1-5 | TRBV4-2 | - | TRBD1 | CASSQDIGQGNQPQHF | TGTGCCAGCAGCCAAGATATCGGACAGGGGAATCAGCCCCAGCATTTT